The subject of this entry is one TCR beta chain. This record comes from a study of blood T cell repertoires in COVID-19. At the level of the study: Samples came from the United States, Italy and Spain, spanning acute and convalescent COVID-19. PBMCs, B-cell-depleted T cells, or T cells were the source of the cDNA or gDNA that made up the material.

CDR3 length: 15 amino acids. Germline V lookup: CDR1 MNHEY, CDR2 SVGAGI. The V end lost 10 bases, the J end lost 3 bases, and 19 bases lay between the germline ends. Authors' processing steps: From reference gene primer amplification, estimates of nucleated cell counts were derived. Repertoires were generated with immunoSEQ multiplex PCR, while TCRdb's copy carries only in-frame clones and drops some. For V, J and clone size, that table is used; D and trimming come from the DNA. The sample gives approximately 280,000 clones, roughly 80% of which show up once; 1.4% to 1.5% is in the top ten. The rearrangement uses TRBV6-5 and TRBJ1-3; D is possibly TRBD1 (5 bases). This receptor was identified in a human donor with COVID-19, enrolled during active disease. The donor label of this sample is uncertain. The sample comprised peripheral blood. Here the CDR3 DNA reads TGTGCCACCTACAGCGCAGGGTTCAATGGAAACACCATATATTTT. Protein product: CATYSAGFNGNTIYF.